The 23 T cell receptor beta chains presented below share a single source sample, sequenced in a study of blood T cell repertoires in COVID-19. Assay used: immunoSEQ multiplex PCR; TCRdb lists only in-frame clones, some missing. Of approximately 260,000 clones in the sample, roughly 89% are singletons; the top ten hold about 2%. The sequenced material came from PBMCs or T cells enriched from blood (not recorded which). These receptors all stem from a woman aged 55-69 years who had recovered from COVID-19.

Remarks on this clone: Other DNA sequences in the sample encode the same CDR3. This chain uses TRBV5-1 with TRBJ1-1, with 8 bases fitting TRBD1. V was clipped by 3 bases and J by 1 base; unmatched bases: 5. Germline CDR1 SGHRS, CDR2 YFSETQ. This CDR3 spans 15 amino acids. The CDR3 here is CASSWAGGGNTEAFF. CDR3 nucleotides: TGCGCCAGCAGCTGGGCAGGGGGCGGGAACACTGAAGCTTTCTTT.

This chain joins TRBV7-9 and TRBJ2-1; no clear D gene. Germline CDR1 reads SEHNR; CDR2 reads FQNEAQ (reference sequence). The V and J ends lost 6 bases and 9 bases respectively, with 21 bases between them. The CDR3 is 15 amino acids. In DNA form, the CDR3 reads TGTGCCAGCAGGTCGGTCTGGGCGTCTTCGGCTGAGCAGTTCTTC. It encodes CASRSVWASSAEQFF.

V usage is TRBV5-4 and J usage is TRBJ1-1; D might be TRBD1 (5 bases). Germline V CDR1 and CDR2: SGHNT, YYREEE (reference sequence). The CDR3 extends over 17 amino acids. The germline V and J ends were trimmed by 2 bases and 0 bases, with 17 bases remaining between them. CDR3 sequence: CASSFGGGLDLNTEAFF. The CDR3 coding sequence is TGTGCCAGCAGCTTTGGGGGGGGTCTTGATCTGAACACTGAAGCTTTCTTT.

The chain uses TRBV19 and TRBJ1-1; D not resolved. In germline, CDR1 is LNHDA, CDR2 SQIVND (reference sequence). The CDR3 extends over 15 amino acids. Trimming left V 1 base short and J 0 bases short, with 9 bases between. The DNA of the CDR3 is TGTGCCAGTAGTATAGGTTGGCAGTTGAACACTGAAGCTTTCTTT. Its protein product is CASSIGWQLNTEAFF.

DNA of the CDR3: TGTGCCAGCAGTTTTAAGCTGGACAGGAACACTGAAGCTTTCTTT. It yields the protein CASSFKLDRNTEAFF. The V call is TRBV28, the J call TRBJ1-1; possible D gene TRBD1, 6 bases. The CDR3 runs 15 residues. V was trimmed by 3 bases and J by 1 base, leaving 12 bases between them. Germline loops: CDR1 MDHEN, CDR2 SYDVKM. Variable domain in full (rest from reference TRBV28 and TRBJ1-1): DVKVTQSSRYLVKRTGEKVFLECVQDMDHENMFWYRQDPGLGLRLIYFSYDVKMKEKGDIPEGYSVSREKKERFSLILESASTNQTSMYLCASSFKLDRNTEAFFGQGTRLTVV.

J is TRBJ1-1 and V is TRBV29-1; a possible D gene is TRBD1 (5 bases). Germline CDR1 is SQVTM and CDR2 is ANQGSEA. Trimming took 7 bases from V and 5 from J, leaving 11 bases between them. The CDR3 is made up of 11 amino acids. The CDR3 is CSGAGGTEAFF. Written as DNA, the CDR3 is TGCAGCGGTGCCGGGGGAACTGAAGCTTTCTTT.

Written as DNA, the CDR3 is TGTGCCAGCAGTCGCCCCGTGTCCGGGTACTACAATCAGCCCCAGCATTTT. It translates to CASSRPVSGYYNQPQHF. This rearrangement joins TRBV28 to TRBJ1-5; no clear D gene. The germline CDR1 and CDR2 sequences are MDHEN and SYDVKM. The CDR3 consists of 17 residues. V shed 5 bases and J shed 3 bases, with 20 bases lying between them.

V gene TRBV28 combines with J gene TRBJ2-2; possibly TRBD2 for D (6 bases). Germline values: CDR1 MDHEN, CDR2 SYDVKM. V was cut by 10 bases and J by 1 base, with 13 bases left in between. The CDR3 consists of 14 residues. The DNA for the CDR3 is TGTGCCACCATAGCGGCCCTGAACACCGGGGAGCTGTTTTTT. Translating it yields CATIAALNTGELFF.

The chain joins TRBV12-3 or TRBV12-4 to TRBJ1-1; D is undetermined. The CDR3 consists of 12 residues. The CDR3 DNA follows: TGTGCAAGCGCCCGGGTGCCCACTGAAGCTTTCTTT. Its translation: CASARVPTEAFF.

This sequence joins TRBV3-1 (or the pseudogene TRBV3-2) and TRBJ2-1; unclear D gene. V shed 1 base and J shed 4 bases, with 5 bases lying between them. The germline V gene has CDR1 LGHDT and CDR2 YNNKEL (reference sequence). The CDR3 spans 13 residues. CDR3 bases: TGTGCCAGCAGCCAAGGCGGATACAATGAGCAGTTCTTC. Protein: CASSQGGYNEQFF.

The chain has TRBV9 and TRBJ1-6; tentatively, D is TRBD1 (5 bases). V shed 0 bases and J shed 6 bases, with 10 bases lying between them. Per the germline V gene, CDR1 is SGDLS and CDR2 is YYNGEE. CDR3 length: 15 amino acids. The CDR3 nucleotides read TGTGCCAGCAGCGTAGGGCAGGGAGGTAATTCACCCCTCCACTTT. It translates to CASSVGQGGNSPLHF.

The chain uses TRBV7-9 and TRBJ2-7, with TRBD2 matching 8 bases. Germline V gives CDR1 SEHNR, CDR2 FQNEAQ (reference sequence). CDR3 length: 13 residues. With V trimmed by 4 bases and J by 6 bases, 5 bases remained unmatched. The CDR3 nucleotides read TGTGCCAGCAGCTCCAATAGCGGGGCCGAGCAGTACTTC. It yields the protein CASSSNSGAEQYF.

The chain is built from TRBV5-1 and TRBJ1-3; 9 bases are a match to TRBD1. The germline V gene encodes CDR1 SGHRS and CDR2 YFSETQ. The length of the CDR3 is 16 residues. With 4 bases clipped from V and 3 bases from J, the junction kept 8 bases outside the gene matches. CDR3 sequence: CASSPGSTGGGNTIYF. The CDR3 coding sequence is TGCGCCAGCAGCCCCGGTTCGACAGGGGGTGGAAACACCATATATTTT.

V gene TRBV27 combines with J gene TRBJ2-1, with 11 bases that match TRBD1. V lost 5 bases and J lost 12; bases outside the gene matches: 12. Germline CDR1 and CDR2: MNHEY and SMNVEV (reference sequence). The CDR3 loop spans 15 amino acids. The CDR3 DNA reads TGTGCCAGCAGTCACGGACAGGGGGCGCCGGGGGGGCAGTTCTTC. This codes for CASSHGQGAPGGQFF.

This chain joins TRBV5-1 and TRBJ1-1; D gene ambiguous. The CDR3 covers 16 residues. Germline V CDR1 and CDR2: SGHRS, YFSETQ. Trimming stripped 0 bases from V and 1 base from J, with 13 bases between. Written as DNA, the CDR3 is TGCGCCAGCAGCTTGGGCGGGGTCCGACAGAACACTGAAGCTTTCTTT. Its translation is CASSLGGVRQNTEAFF.

This clone appeared a few times. V and J are TRBV5-6 and TRBJ2-2; no firm D call. V lost 0 bases and J lost 4, with 7 bases in between. This CDR3 is 14 amino acids long. CDR1 is SGHDT, CDR2 YYEEEE, per germline. The CDR3 region is CASSLASRTGELFF. The CDR3 DNA reads as TGTGCCAGCAGCTTGGCCAGTCGCACCGGGGAGCTGTTTTTT.

This sequence joins TRBV2 and TRBJ1-3; weak D call: TRBD1 (5 bases). Germline assignment: CDR1 SNHLY and CDR2 FYNNEI. V lost 3 bases and J 0 bases, leaving 6 bases between the germline ends. This CDR3 region has 14 residues. The CDR3 coding sequence is TGTGCCAGCAGTGACAGGGCCTCTGGAAACACCATATATTTT. Encoded protein: CASSDRASGNTIYF.

The V and J genes are TRBV24-1 and TRBJ2-2, with TRBD1 matching over 7 bases. The CDR3 totals 14 residues. V lost 7 bases, J lost 1 base, and 2 bases stayed unmatched. Germline V gene sequence: CDR1 KGHDR, CDR2 SFDVKD. The CDR3 is CATRWTGNTGELFF. The CDR3 DNA reads as TGTGCCACCAGATGGACAGGGAACACCGGGGAGCTGTTTTTT.

The chain links TRBV18 to TRBJ1-1, with D maybe TRBD1 (6 bases). The CDR3 is 16 amino acids. Germline V gives CDR1 KGHSH, CDR2 LQKENI. Trimming took off 3 bases at V and 1 base at J, with 15 bases between the two ends. In nucleotides, the CDR3 is TGTGCCAGCTCACCTTTAGGGGGTGGGAGGAACACTGAAGCTTTCTTT. This sequence encodes CASSPLGGGRNTEAFF.

The V and J genes are TRBV19 and TRBJ1-3; the D is unclear. Trimming pared 4 bases from V and 3 bases from J, leaving 13 bases between. This CDR3 comprises 15 residues. Germline loops: CDR1 LNHDA, CDR2 SQIVND (reference sequence). The CDR3 DNA reads as TGTGCCAGTAGTAGCGGCCCGGGGAGTGGAAACACCATATATTTT. It translates to CASSSGPGSGNTIYF.

A single count supports this clone. The V gene is TRBV24-1, the J gene TRBJ2-7, with 9 nucleotides matching TRBD1. V dropped 3 bases and J dropped 7; count of bases not matched to a gene: 6. CDR1 is KGHDR and CDR2 is SFDVKD in the germline V gene. The CDR3 is made up of 14 amino acids. The CDR3 nucleotides are TGTGCCACCAGTGATCCGGGACAGGGTAAAGAGCAGTACTTC. It is translated as CATSDPGQGKEQYF.

Written as DNA, the CDR3 is TGTGCCAGCAGTTTTGCAGGGGAGGAGACCCAGTACTTC. Protein sequence: CASSFAGEETQYF. The rearrangement links TRBV27 to TRBJ2-5; maybe TRBD1 (6 bases). The CDR3 loop spans 13 amino acids. V lost 3 bases, J lost 5 bases, and 10 bases lay in between. From germline, CDR1 is MNHEY and CDR2 SMNVEV (reference sequence).

The genes are TRBV10-3 and TRBJ2-1; 11 bases line up with TRBD2. The CDR3 runs 14 residues. Germline trimming cut 5 bases from V and 5 bases from J; bases unmatched to any gene: 2. The germline V gene has CDR1 ENHRY and CDR2 SYGVKD. The CDR3 nucleotides are TGTGCCATCAGTCCGGGACTAGCGGACAATGAGCAGTTCTTC. Protein sequence: CAISPGLADNEQFF.